This TCR beta chain comes out of a study of blood T cell repertoires in COVID-19. Overall study: Sites across the United States, Italy and Spain contributed samples from acute and convalescent COVID-19.

The protocol was immunoSEQ multiplex PCR, while the TCRdb copy is restricted to in-frame clones and leaves out a portion. The sample shows fewer than 400,000 clones, about nine tenths of them seen only once. In germline, CDR1 is SEHNR, CDR2 FQNEAQ (reference sequence). The CDR3 totals 12 residues. The V end was cut by 3 bases, the J end by 6 bases, with 9 bases between. All enrollees were roughly 18 to 90 years old and from roughly 26 US areas. Cohorts were determined from participant-reported clinical history. Recovered participants had two consecutive negative NP/OP PCR tests, healthcare professional clearance, or symptom resolution.

This sequence was found in a man in his fifties or sixties who had recovered from COVID-19. The chain employs TRBV7-9 and TRBJ2-7; D is perhaps TRBD1 (6 bases). Sequencing used PBMCs or T cells enriched from blood (not recorded which). The CDR3 coding sequence is TGTGCCAGCAGCTTGCAGGGGTTCGAGCAGTACTTC. Its translation is CASSLQGFEQYF.